The rows below give T cell receptor beta chains drawn from one sample of a study of shared clonotypes between healthy human individuals. Profiling relied on immunoSEQ multiplex PCR, and the TCRdb table lists in-frame clones only, not all of them. There are under 1,100,000 clones in the sample; 75% to 80% occur only once, and 0.6% to 0.75% lies in the top ten. The sequenced sample was memory CD4+ T cells from PBMCs. The receptors derive from a man aged 18 to 35 in good health. Some clones in this sample may be carry-over from other donors' samples. The CDR3 runs from the conserved cysteine through the conserved F or W. A D gene is named only where the DNA matches it firmly. Clone size is given for some rows only: seen once, a few or many times, or a class if the clone is expanded.

once,TRBJ1-1,NA,TRBV18,TGTGCCAGCACCGAACAGGGGAACACTGAAGCTTTCTTT,CASTEQGNTEAFF
once,TRBJ2-7,NA,TRBV7-4,TGTGCCAGCAGGGAGTTCCGCCTCTGCCACGAGCAGTACTTC,CASREFRLCHEQYF
NA,TRBJ2-7,NA,TRBV21-1,TGTGCCAGCACCCCATACGCGCGGGAGGACAACTTAGGGGACTGCTACGAGCAGTACTTC,CASTPYAREDNLGDCYEQYF
NA,TRBJ2-5,NA,TRBV7-9,TGTGCCAGCAGCTTAAGTGGATCTTACCAAGAGACCCAGTACTTC,CASSLSGSYQETQYF
NA,TRBJ1-4,NA,TRBV5-5,TGTGCCAGCAGCTTGAGCGGTGAAAAACTGTTTTTT,CASSLSGEKLFF
once,TRBJ2-7,NA,TRBV7-6,TGTGCCAGCAGCCTATTTTCTGGCGGAACCTACGAGCAGTACTTC,CASSLFSGGTYEQYF
NA,TRBJ1-2,NA,TRBV5-1,TGCGCCAGCAGCCAAATGTCGCCCTTAAGTGGCTACACCTTC,CASSQMSPLSGYTF
NA,TRBJ1-2,NA,TRBV11-3,TGTGCCAGCAGTACGAGAGGAGAATTC,CASSTRGEF
NA,TRBJ2-7,NA,TRBV29-1,TGCAGCGTTGTGCTCGGAGAGCAGTACTTC,CSVVLGEQYF
once,TRBJ2-2,NA,TRBV9,TGTGCCAGCAGCGTACAGGGGACAAACACCGGGGAGCTGTTTTTT,CASSVQGTNTGELFF
NA,TRBJ1-1,NA,TRBV6-5,TGTGCCAGCACCCCGGGACGGGTAGTCCTCACTGAAGCTTTCTTT,CASTPGRVVLTEAFF
few,TRBJ2-2,NA,TRBV27,TGTGCCGGAAGGAGGACAGCGAACACCGGGGAGCTGTTTTTT,CAGRRTANTGELFF
NA,TRBJ1-2,NA,TRBV4-2,TGTGCCAGCAGCCAAGATAAAAACTATGGCTACACCTTC,CASSQDKNYGYTF
NA,TRBJ1-3,NA,TRBV18,TGTGCCAGCTCACCAGGCAGGGGTGGAAACACCATATATTTT,CASSPGRGGNTIYF
many,TRBJ2-2,NA,TRBV27,TGTGCCAGCACCAAGGAGGGGGATTGGACCGGGGAGCTGTTTTTT,CASTKEGDWTGELFF
NA,TRBJ2-7,NA,TRBV7-9,TGTGCCAGCAGCCCTGGACAGGGACTACCCGTTGGCTACGAGCAGTACTTC,CASSPGQGLPVGYEQYF
NA,TRBJ2-5,NA,TRBV7-3,TGTGCCAGCAGCTACAGCTTTCTTGAGACCCAGTACTTC,CASSYSFLETQYF
NA,TRBJ1-2,NA,TRBV28,TGTGCCAGCAGCACAGGGCTTAACTATGGCTACACCTTC,CASSTGLNYGYTF
NA,TRBJ2-3,NA,TRBV7-9,TGTGCCAGCAGCTTAGCTGGCAGGAACACAGATACGCAGTATTTT,CASSLAGRNTDTQYF
once,TRBJ1-4,NA,TRBV9,TGTGCCAGCAGCGTAGGGGAGGGGCCCCCAACTAATGAAAAACTGTTTTTT,CASSVGEGPPTNEKLFF
NA,TRBJ2-3,NA,TRBV4-1,TGCGCCAGCAGCCAAGAACCCCCGACGACCCCATCAGATACGCAGTATTTT,CASSQEPPTTPSDTQYF
once,TRBJ2-3,NA,TRBV7-6,TGTGCCAGCAGCTTAGCGAGACAGCCCAATACGCAGTATTTT,CASSLARQPNTQYF
NA,TRBJ2-1,NA,TRBV2,TGTGCCAGCAGTGTGCAGGGTTCCCGCTATGAGCAGTTCTTC,CASSVQGSRYEQFF
NA,TRBJ2-3,TRBD1,TRBV12-5,TGTGCTAGTGGTTTGCGCCGGGGACAGGGCTTCACAGATACGCAGTATTTT,CASGLRRGQGFTDTQYF
NA,TRBJ1-1,NA,TRBV5-1,TGCGCCAGCAGCTTGTTCGCAGGGGCAGATGAAGCTTTCTTT,CASSLFAGADEAFF
NA,TRBJ2-2,NA,TRBV5-1,TGCGCCAGTAAAGCGGTTTTAAACACCGGGGAGCTGTTTTTT,CASKAVLNTGELFF
NA,TRBJ1-4,NA,TRBV7-9,TGTGCCAGCAGCTTGGCTGGGGGGAATGAAAAACTGTTTTTT,CASSLAGGNEKLFF
many,TRBJ1-2,TRBD1,TRBV5-1,TGCGCCAGCAGCTTGGAGGGACAGAATCATGGCTACACCTTC,CASSLEGQNHGYTF
NA,TRBJ1-1,NA,TRBV6-1,TGTGCCAGCATCACGCCGGGACTTCGCACTGAAGCTTTCTTT,CASITPGLRTEAFF
NA,TRBJ2-2,NA,TRBV7-2,TGTGCCAGCAGCTATCCGAATTTGGCCGGGGAGCTGTTTTTT,CASSYPNLAGELFF
NA,TRBJ1-5,NA,TRBV11-2,TGTGCCAGCAGTAGTTCAATGGGGGATCAGCCCCAGCATTTT,CASSSSMGDQPQHF
once,TRBJ2-7,NA,TRBV27,TGTGCCAGCAGTTTGGTCAGGGGCTACGAGCAGTACTTC,CASSLVRGYEQYF
NA,TRBJ1-3,TRBD1,TRBV10-3,TGTGCCATCAGTCGACAGGGGGCGTTTGGAAACACCATATATTTT,CAISRQGAFGNTIYF
NA,TRBJ1-2,NA,TRBV19,TGTGCCAGTAGTAGGCAGGGTGGTGGCGGCTACACCTTC,CASSRQGGGGYTF
NA,TRBJ2-5,TRBD2,TRBV5-1,TGCGCCAGCACGCCAAGGACTAGCGGCCAAGAGACCCAGTACTTC,CASTPRTSGQETQYF
NA,TRBJ2-5,NA,TRBV20-1,TGCAGCCCGGATCAGCGAGAGACCCAGTACTTC,CSPDQRETQYF
NA,TRBJ2-7,TRBD1,TRBV7-9,TGTGCCAGCAGCTCGGACAGGGCTTTCTACGAGCAGTACTTC,CASSSDRAFYEQYF
few,TRBJ1-2,TRBD1,TRBV27,TGTGCCAGCAGCCGGGACAGGGAATATGGCTACACCTTC,CASSRDREYGYTF
few,TRBJ1-4,NA,TRBV20-1,TGCAGTGCTACCAACAATGAAAAACTGTTTTTT,CSATNNEKLFF
once,TRBJ2-2,NA,TRBV5-1,TGCGCCAGCAGCTTGGTGGCTACCGAGGGCACCGGGGAGCTGTTTTTT,CASSLVATEGTGELFF
NA,TRBJ2-7,NA,TRBV5-1,TGCGCCAGCAGCTTGGGTGCCAGCGGGTACGAGCAGTACTTC,CASSLGASGYEQYF
NA,TRBJ2-1,NA,TRBV5-1,TGCGCCAGCAGTGGAGACACTAGCTCTGAGCAGTTCTTC,CASSGDTSSEQFF